The clone carrying this TCR beta chain turned up a few times. This specimen belongs to a study of T cells in Graves' hyperthyroidism and ophthalmopathy. RNA transcripts provided the source from which TCR beta CDR3 regions were amplified. The TCR CDR3 was amplified in a first-round RT-PCR using the HTBI primer set. Via MiXCR, TCRdb re-called the multiplex PCR reads, giving one row per CDR3 protein. The sample contains about 720,000 distinct CDR3 sequences, under 20% of which appear only once. Trimming removed 7 bases at V and 6 bases at J, with 11 bases between. Germline lookup yields CDR1 LGHDT and CDR2 YNNKEL (reference sequence). There are 12 residues in the CDR3.

This chain joins TRBV3-1 and TRBJ2-3; D might be TRBD1 (5 bases). This receptor was obtained from a woman in her forties or fifties with Graves' hyperthyroidism that later progressed to Graves' ophthalmopathy. The source material was blood. The CDR3 DNA sequence: TGTGCCAGCACTCTCCCAGGGGATACGCAGTATTTT. Translation gives CASTLPGDTQYF.